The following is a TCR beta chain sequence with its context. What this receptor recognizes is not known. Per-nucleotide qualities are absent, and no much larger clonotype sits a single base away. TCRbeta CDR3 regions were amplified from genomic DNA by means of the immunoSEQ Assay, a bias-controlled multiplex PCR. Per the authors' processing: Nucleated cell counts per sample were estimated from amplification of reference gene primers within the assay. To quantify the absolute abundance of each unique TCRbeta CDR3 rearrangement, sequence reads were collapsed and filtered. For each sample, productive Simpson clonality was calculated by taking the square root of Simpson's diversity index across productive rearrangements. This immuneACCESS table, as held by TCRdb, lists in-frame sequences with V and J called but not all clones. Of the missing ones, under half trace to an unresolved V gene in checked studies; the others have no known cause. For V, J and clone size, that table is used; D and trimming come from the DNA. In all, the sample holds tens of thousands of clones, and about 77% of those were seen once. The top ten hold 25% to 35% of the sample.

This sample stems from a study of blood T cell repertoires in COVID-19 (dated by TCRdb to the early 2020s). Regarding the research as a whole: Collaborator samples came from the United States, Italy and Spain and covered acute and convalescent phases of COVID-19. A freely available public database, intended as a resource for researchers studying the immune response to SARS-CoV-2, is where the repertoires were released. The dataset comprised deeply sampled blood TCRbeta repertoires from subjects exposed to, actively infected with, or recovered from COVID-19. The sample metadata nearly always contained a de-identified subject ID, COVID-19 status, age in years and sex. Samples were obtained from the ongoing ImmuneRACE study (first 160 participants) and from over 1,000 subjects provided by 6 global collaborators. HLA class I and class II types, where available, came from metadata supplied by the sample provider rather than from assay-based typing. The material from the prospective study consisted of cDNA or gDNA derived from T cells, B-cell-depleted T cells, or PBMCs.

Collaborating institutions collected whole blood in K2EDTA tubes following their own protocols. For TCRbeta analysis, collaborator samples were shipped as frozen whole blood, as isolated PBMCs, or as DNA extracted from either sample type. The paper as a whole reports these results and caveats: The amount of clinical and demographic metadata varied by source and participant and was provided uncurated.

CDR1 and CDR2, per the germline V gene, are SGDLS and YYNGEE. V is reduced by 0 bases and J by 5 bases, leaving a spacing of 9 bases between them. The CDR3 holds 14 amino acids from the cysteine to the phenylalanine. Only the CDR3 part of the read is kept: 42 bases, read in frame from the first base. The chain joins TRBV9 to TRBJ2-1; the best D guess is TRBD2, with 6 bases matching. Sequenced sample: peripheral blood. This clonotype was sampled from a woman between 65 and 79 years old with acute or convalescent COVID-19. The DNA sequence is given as TGTGCCAGCAGCGTAGTTGGAGGGAACAATGAGCAGTTCTTC. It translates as CASSVVGGNNEQFF.